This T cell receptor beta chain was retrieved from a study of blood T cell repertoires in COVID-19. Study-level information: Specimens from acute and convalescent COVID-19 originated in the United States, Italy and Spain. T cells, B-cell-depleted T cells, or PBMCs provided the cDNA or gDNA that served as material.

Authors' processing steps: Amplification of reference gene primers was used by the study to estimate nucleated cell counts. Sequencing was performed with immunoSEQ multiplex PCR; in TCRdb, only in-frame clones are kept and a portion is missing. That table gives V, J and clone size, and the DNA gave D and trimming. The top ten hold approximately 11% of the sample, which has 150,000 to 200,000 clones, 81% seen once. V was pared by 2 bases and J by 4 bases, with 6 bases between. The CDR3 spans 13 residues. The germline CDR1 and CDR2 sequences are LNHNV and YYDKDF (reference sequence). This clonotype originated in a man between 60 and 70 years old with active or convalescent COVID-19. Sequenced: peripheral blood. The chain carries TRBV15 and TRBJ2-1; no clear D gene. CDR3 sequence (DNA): TGTGCCACCAGCAGATCGGTGTACAATGAGCAGTTCTTC. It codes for CATSRSVYNEQFF.